Sequencing of this T cell receptor (beta chain) was carried out in a study of blood T cells in healthy people across ages. With regard to this clonotype: A read error may produce the germline difference seen at one junction end.

For the second PCR, which ran for roughly 7 to 11 cycles, a sample-barcoded 5' primer and a J-beta primer mix were used. A single record per CDR3 protein comes from TCRdb applying MiXCR to the 5' RACE reads. The data hold 750,000 to 1,000,000 distinct CDR3 sequences, with around 29% observed a single time. The length of the CDR3 is 17 residues. The V gene's germline CDR1 is SGHRS and CDR2 YFSETQ. These data were also reused for a study on T cells of mothers and their children. Turning to that study: Healthy Caucasian mothers, a few in number, and their six children were the donors. Per child, 2.5 million to 3.5 million TCR beta CDR3 reads were obtained, against over 9.5 million per mother.

Source material: blood. This sequence originates from a woman in her forties in good health. The V gene is TRBV5-1, the J gene TRBJ1-2; D is ambiguous. CDR3 coding DNA: TGCGCCAGCAGCTTGGAGAGTGGCCGTGTGGGCGGGTATGGCCACACCTTC. Amino acid sequence: CASSLESGRVGGYGHTF.